This T cell receptor beta chain was identified in a study of regulatory and conventional T cells in RAG deficiency (dated by TCRdb to 2016 to 2017). Regarding the research as a whole: High-throughput TCR beta sequencing was used to compare the diversity and composition of the Treg, conventional CD4+ and CD8+ T cell repertoires of RAG-deficient patients with those of healthy controls. Broad study findings and their caveats: Compared with controls, Omenn syndrome and CID/AS patients had around 94-fold fewer unique TCR beta sequences in Treg cells, whereas the reduction in the other subsets was roughly 9.3-fold. Sorted CD25-high CD127-low cells from Omenn syndrome patients may represent peripherally activated cells rather than bona fide Treg cells. Markedly lower Shannon entropy and higher Simpson indices were observed in RAG-deficient patients than in control T-cell subpopulations. Shorter CDR3 lengths were found in all patient T-cell subsets, and >75% Treg-Tconv repertoire overlap at nucleotide and amino acid level was observed in Omenn syndrome patients. Some T-cell subset analyses were not performed for some subjects.

Trimming costs V 5 bases and J 4 bases, and their ends lie 9 bases apart. The CDR3 measures 13 amino acids from cysteine to phenylalanine. The entry retains the CDR3 DNA only, 39 bases that are in frame from base 1. Based on the germline V gene, the CDR1 and CDR2 sequences are MNHEY and SVGAGI. In regard to this clone: Its antigen is currently not known. Per-base qualities were not stored, and no clone one base away is much larger.

The library was produced with the immunoSEQ multiplex PCR assay. Rearranged TCR beta chain products were amplified from genomic DNA of sorted T-cell subsets and sequenced. As for the authors' bioinformatics: Shannon entropy and Simpson indices were used to measure the diversity of productive TCR beta rearrangements in each repertoire. To gauge clonal expansion, the frequencies of the 100 most abundant productive TCR beta clonotypes among total reads were added together. The TRB repertoires were scored with a self-reactivity index that is based on amino acid usage at CDR3beta positions 6 and 7. Repertoire analyses used two-way ANOVA; flow cytometric analyses used Student t or Mann-Whitney tests. The source is immuneACCESS, and TCRdb retained only in-frame sequences with V and J called. Part of the clones is not carried over; for the studies checked, unresolved V genes explain less than half of this, and the remainder is unexplained. V and J calls and clone size are those listed in that table; D and trimming were worked out from the DNA. The sample table holds approximately 22,000 clones, of which almost 96% were seen once. 1% to 1.5% of the sample is taken by the ten largest.

Before genomic DNA extraction, conventional CD4+ T cells were purified from blood as CD25-low CD127-high cells. Several healthy control donors were used as the comparison group for repertoire analyses. The same specimen was also included in a second study, on regulatory T cells. That second report states: In the multiplex PCR, 52 forward TRBV primers and 13 reverse TRBJ primers were used, and assay-based and computational corrections were applied for amplification bias. Patient repertoires showed restricted unique TRB V-J pairs and skewed V and J gene usage, most marked in regulatory T cells. The study compared T-cell receptor beta repertoires of sorted regulatory, conventional CD4+ and CD8+ T cells in CD3G-deficient patients with those in healthy controls. Ficoll density separation was used to isolate peripheral blood mononuclear cells. Rearranged TRB loci were amplified from genomic DNA by multiplex PCR within the immunoSEQ assay. TRB amplicons were sequenced using an Illumina HiSeq platform. Raw sequences were error-filtered and aligned to reference gene sequences by custom algorithms, then analyzed with the immunoSEQ online tools. Productive and nonproductive TRB rearrangement frequencies were evaluated among both unique and total sequences. Groups were compared by t tests, Mann-Whitney tests or two-way ANOVA performed in Prism software.

The chain joins TRBV6-5 to TRBJ1-3; the D gene lacks a confident call. Sequencing was carried out using CD25- CD4+ T cells sorted from blood. The sequence derives from a human donor in good health. Read as DNA, the sequence is TGTGCCAGCAGTCCCCCTGGCGGAAACACCATATATTTT. It is translated as CASSPPGGNTIYF.